Shown below are 32 T cell receptor beta chains from a single sample sequenced in a study of blood T cell repertoires in COVID-19. Using immunoSEQ multiplex PCR, the repertoire was profiled, and TCRdb retains in-frame clones only, with some absent. The sample has 90,000 to 120,000 clones, approximately 90% seen once. The sequenced material came from peripheral blood. These receptors originate from a woman aged 80 or over with acute or convalescent COVID-19.

The gene calls are TRBV5-8 and TRBJ2-5; possibly TRBD2 for D (5 bases). With 4 bases removed from V and 5 bases from J, the gap between germline ends came to 15 bases. In germline, CDR1 is SGHTS, CDR2 YDEGEE. The CDR3 is 14 amino acids. The DNA for the CDR3 is TGTGCCAGCAGCCCCCCAGCAGGCGGGGAGACCCAGTACTTC. Protein sequence: CASSPPAGGETQYF.

This CDR3 reads CASSYSVAGTYEQYF. The CDR3 bases are TGTGCCAGCAGTTACTCGGTCGCAGGAACCTACGAGCAGTACTTC. The gene calls are TRBV6-5 and TRBJ2-7; D gene ambiguous. V dropped 0 bases and J dropped 2 bases, with 11 bases sitting between them. The germline V gene has CDR1 MNHEY and CDR2 SVGAGI. This CDR3 is built from 15 residues.

J is TRBJ1-4 and V is TRBV5-5; no clear D. In germline, CDR1 is SGHKS, CDR2 YYEKEE (reference sequence). V was pared by 0 bases and J by 0 bases, with 3 bases between. This CDR3 is built from 14 residues. In DNA, the CDR3 is TGTGCCAGCAGCTTGGTAGCAACTAATGAAAAACTGTTTTTT. This gives the protein CASSLVATNEKLFF.

The chain uses TRBV6-5 and TRBJ1-2, with D possibly matching TRBD1 (5 bases). V gave up 0 bases and J gave up 5 bases, with 10 bases separating them. CDR1 MNHEY and CDR2 SVGAGI come from the germline V gene. The CDR3 is 14 residues long. CDR3 in amino acids: CASSYSRAGYGYTF. CDR3 DNA: TGTGCCAGCAGTTACTCCAGGGCTGGGTATGGCTACACCTTC.

J is TRBJ2-5 and V is TRBV18; possible D gene TRBD2, 6 bases. The V gene's germline CDR1 is KGHSH and CDR2 LQKENI. Trimming removed 3 bases at V and 3 bases at J, with 17 bases between. The CDR3 consists of 16 residues. The CDR3 is CASSPNWRAREETQYF. The CDR3 DNA reads as TGTGCCAGCTCACCCAACTGGAGGGCTAGGGAAGAGACCCAGTACTTC.

The chain combines TRBV10-3 with TRBJ2-3; 9 nucleotides align to TRBD1. V lost 10 bases to trimming and J lost 6 bases; unmatched junction nucleotides: 5. Looked up from germline, CDR1 is ENHRY and CDR2 is SYGVKD. The CDR3 sequence is 12 residues long. DNA of the CDR3: TGTGCCACGGGACAGGGTTTTGATACGCAGTATTTT. Protein sequence: CATGQGFDTQYF.

The chain combines TRBV12-3 or TRBV12-4 with TRBJ2-7; possible D gene TRBD1, 6 bases. The CDR3 totals 13 residues. Trimming took 4 bases from V and 2 from J, leaving 9 bases between them. CDR3 sequence (DNA): TGTGCCAGCAGTTCAGGGGCCCCCTACGAGCAGTACTTC. Amino acids: CASSSGAPYEQYF.

V usage is TRBV11-2 and J usage is TRBJ1-1, with D possibly TRBD1 on 6 matching bases. The CDR3 contains 19 residues. Germline CDR1 and CDR2: SGHAT and FQNNGV. Trimming stripped 0 bases from V and 0 bases from J, with 20 bases between. The CDR3 DNA is TGTGCCAGCAGCTTAGAAACAGGGCACAAAAAGAAGATGAACACTGAAGCTTTCTTT. Its translation: CASSLETGHKKKMNTEAFF.

V gene TRBV5-1 combines with J gene TRBJ1-1; 7 nucleotides align to TRBD1. The trim removed 1 base at V and 8 bases at J, leaving 11 bases unmatched. From germline, CDR1 is SGHRS and CDR2 YFSETQ. The length of the CDR3 is 15 residues. This chain's CDR3 is CASSLQGEDLSEAFF. DNA of the CDR3: TGCGCCAGCAGCTTGCAGGGGGAGGATCTTTCGGAAGCTTTCTTT.

The chain is built from TRBV12-3 or TRBV12-4 and TRBJ1-5, with D possibly matching TRBD1 (5 bases). This CDR3 has 13 amino acids. With 2 bases removed from V and 8 bases from J, the gap between germline ends came to 10 bases. CDR3 coding DNA: TGTGCCAGCAGTTTATCCAGGGAGGAGCCCCAGCATTTT. Amino acid sequence: CASSLSREEPQHF.

This clone was found once. The chain links TRBV6-5 to TRBJ1-2, with a possible D match to TRBD1 (5 bases). Trimming stripped 2 bases from V and 5 bases from J, with 12 bases between. Germline loops: CDR1 MNHEY, CDR2 SVGAGI. The CDR3 totals 14 residues. The CDR3 here is CASSYGAGAYGYTF. The DNA for the CDR3 is TGTGCCAGCAGTTACGGGGCGGGAGCTTATGGCTACACCTTC.

The gene calls are TRBV7-2 and TRBJ2-5; 8 bases are shared with TRBD2. The germline CDR1 and CDR2 sequences are SGHTA and FQGNSA. The CDR3 runs to 15 residues. Trimming took 0 bases from V and 4 from J; bases not matched to a gene: 4. CDR3 sequence: CASSLAFGGVETQYF. As DNA, the CDR3 is TGTGCCAGCAGCTTAGCGTTCGGGGGGGTAGAGACCCAGTACTTC. The full variable domain, in which reference TRBV7-2 and TRBJ2-5 provide the parts outside the CDR3, is GAGVSQSPSNKVTEKGKDVELRCDPISGHTALYWYRQSLGQGLEFLIYFQGNSAPDKSGLPSDRFSAERTGGSVSTLTIQRTQQEDSAVYLCASSLAFGGVETQYFGPGTRLLVL.

This sequence joins TRBV7-9 and TRBJ2-5, with TRBD2 identical over 10 bases. The germline V gene has CDR1 SEHNR and CDR2 FQNEAQ (reference sequence). V shed 0 bases, J shed 3 bases, and the junction held 4 bases outside the gene matches. This CDR3 has 16 amino acids. Here the CDR3 reads CASSLATSGEKETQYF. Here the CDR3 DNA reads TGTGCCAGCAGCTTAGCAACTAGCGGGGAGAAAGAGACCCAGTACTTC.

The chain joins TRBV14 to TRBJ2-3; 9 nucleotides agree with TRBD1. V was pared by 4 bases and J by 3 bases, with 5 bases of the junction left unmatched. This CDR3 has 15 amino acids. Germline-derived CDR1 and CDR2 are SGHDN and FVKESK. DNA for the CDR3: TGTGCCAGCAGCCGGGGACAGGGCTGGACAGATACGCAGTATTTT. Residues: CASSRGQGWTDTQYF.

Note on this clone: The junction shows a germline mismatch at one end, possibly a read error. The V and J genes are TRBV6-5 and TRBJ1-6; TRBD1 matches at 8 bases. Germline CDR1 is MNHEY and CDR2 is SVGAGI. The CDR3 contains 15 residues. The CDR3, as DNA: TGTGCCAGCAGTTCGCCTGGACAGGGCGGTTCACTCCTCCACTTT. It codes for CASSSPGQGGSLLHF.

The chain carries TRBV5-1 and TRBJ2-3; 11 nucleotides line up with TRBD1. The CDR3 is 14 residues long. Germline loops: CDR1 SGHRS, CDR2 YFSETQ. V trimming: 0 bases; J trimming: 8 bases; junction bases outside the gene matches: 2. The CDR3 DNA sequence: TGCGCCAGCAGCTTGGGGACAGGGGGCGCTACGCAGTATTTT. As protein: CASSLGTGGATQYF.

The J gene is TRBJ1-2, the V gene TRBV7-2; 7 nucleotides agree with TRBD1. Germline trimming cut 5 bases from V and 4 bases from J; bases unmatched to any gene: 13. CDR1 is SGHTA, CDR2 FQGNSA, per germline. CDR3 length: 16 residues. CDR3: CASSQRVQGIGYGYTF. CDR3 nucleotides: TGTGCCAGCAGCCAAAGAGTACAGGGGATAGGCTATGGCTACACCTTC. The whole variable domain, filled in from reference TRBV7-2 and TRBJ1-2, reads GAGVSQSPSNKVTEKGKDVELRCDPISGHTALYWYRQSLGQGLEFLIYFQGNSAPDKSGLPSDRFSAERTGGSVSTLTIQRTQQEDSAVYLCASSQRVQGIGYGYTFGSGTRLTVV.

This chain uses TRBV5-5 with TRBJ2-7, with 11 bases fitting TRBD1. The CDR3 has 15 amino acids. CDR1 is SGHKS and CDR2 is YYEKEE in the germline V gene (reference sequence). Unmatched junction bases numbered 6, after V lost 5 bases and J lost 2 bases. This CDR3 is CASSTGQGAPYEQYF. CDR3 bases: TGTGCCAGCAGTACTGGACAGGGGGCCCCCTACGAGCAGTACTTC.

This sequence joins TRBV13 and TRBJ2-7, with D possibly matching TRBD2 (6 bases). Trimming pared 3 bases from V and 6 bases from J, leaving 18 bases between. The length of the CDR3 is 15 residues. CDR1 is PRHDT, CDR2 FYEKMQ, per germline (reference sequence). Here the CDR3 reads CASSFVGTAASEQYF. CDR3 sequence (DNA): TGTGCCAGCAGCTTCGTCGGGACTGCTGCCTCCGAGCAGTACTTC.

The V and J genes are TRBV2 and TRBJ2-7; D gene ambiguous. The CDR3 contains 11 residues. Germline CDR1 and CDR2: SNHLY and FYNNEI. The V gene lost 6 bases and the J gene lost 3 bases, with 6 bases spanning the gap. CDR3 residues: CASRAVYEQYF. In nucleotides, the CDR3 is TGTGCCAGCAGGGCAGTCTACGAGCAGTACTTC.

The chain joins TRBV2 to TRBJ1-3, with 8 bases matching TRBD1. In germline, CDR1 is SNHLY, CDR2 FYNNEI. This CDR3 has 14 residues. V gave up 4 bases and J gave up 4 bases; unmatched junction bases: 3. CDR3 amino acids: CASSVQGAGNTIYF. The CDR3 bases are TGTGCCAGCAGTGTCCAGGGGGCAGGAAACACCATATATTTT.

V is TRBV25-1 and J is TRBJ2-1; 9 bases are shared with TRBD1. Per the germline V gene, CDR1 is MGHDK and CDR2 is SYGVNS. This CDR3 has 16 amino acids. V gave up 8 bases and J gave up 1 base; unmatched junction bases: 9. The CDR3 DNA is TGTGCCAGCCAGGGGAAACAGGGGGCTTCCTACAATGAGCAGTTCTTC. This codes for CASQGKQGASYNEQFF. Full variable domain (outside the CDR3, taken from reference TRBV25-1 and TRBJ2-1): EADIYQTPRYLVIGTGKKITLECSQTMGHDKMYWYQQDPGMELHLIHYSYGVNSTEKGDLSSESTVSRIRTEHFPLTLESARPSHTSQYLCASQGKQGASYNEQFFGPGTRLTVL.

The count of this clone is one. The V call is TRBV11-2, the J call TRBJ1-2; TRBD1 is a possible D gene (5 bases). The V gene's germline CDR1 is SGHAT and CDR2 FQNNGV. This CDR3 is built from 18 residues. The V end was cut by 0 bases, the J end by 0 bases, with 17 bases between. The CDR3 coding sequence is TGTGCCAGCAGCTTAGAGCCCCCGGGACTTGCTTCTAACTATGGCTACACCTTC. The encoded protein is CASSLEPPGLASNYGYTF. Full variable domain (rest looked up from reference TRBV11-2 and TRBJ1-2): EAGVAQSPRYKIIEKRQSVAFWCNPISGHATLYWYQQILGQGPKLLIQFQNNGVVDDSQLPKDRFSAERLKGVDSTLKIQPAKLEDSAVYLCASSLEPPGLASNYGYTFGSGTRLTVV.

This clone was observed a single time. This sequence joins TRBV11-2 and TRBJ1-4; D call uncertain. The CDR3 spans 15 residues. The germline gives CDR1 SGHAT, CDR2 FQNNGV. V lost 1 base, J lost 8 bases, and 14 bases lay in between. The CDR3 reads CASSLAGNLLEKLFF. CDR3 coding DNA: TGTGCCAGCAGCTTAGCCGGGAACTTGTTAGAAAAACTGTTTTTT.

V and J are TRBV13 and TRBJ2-7, with no clear D. The CDR3 spans 15 residues. Trimming took 0 bases from V and 2 from J, leaving 11 bases between them. Germline values: CDR1 PRHDT, CDR2 FYEKMQ (reference sequence). The CDR3 is CASSLGANGAYEQYF. The CDR3 nucleotides are TGTGCCAGCAGCTTAGGCGCTAACGGAGCCTACGAGCAGTACTTC.

The chain is built from TRBV10-1 and TRBJ2-3, with TRBD2 matching over 10 bases. Germline trimming cut 7 bases from V and 11 bases from J; bases unmatched to any gene: 9. The CDR3 extends over 13 amino acids. The germline gives CDR1 WNHNN, CDR2 SYGVQD (reference sequence). The CDR3 nucleotides are TGCGCCAGCAAGGCTAGCGGGGGCAATAAGCAGTATTTT. Translation gives CASKASGGNKQYF.

The genes are TRBV9 and TRBJ2-7; 9 nucleotides align to TRBD2. The germline CDR1 and CDR2 sequences are SGDLS and YYNGEE. The CDR3 is made up of 14 amino acids. V was clipped by 2 bases and J by 6 bases; unmatched bases: 6. CDR3 DNA sequence: TGTGCCAGCAGCGTTACCGGGACTAGCAGCGAGCAGTACTTC. It translates to CASSVTGTSSEQYF.

J is TRBJ1-6 and V is TRBV5-1, with a possible D match to TRBD1 (5 bases). V was shortened by 4 bases and J by 7 bases, with 15 bases between the two germline ends. CDR1 is SGHRS, CDR2 YFSETQ, per germline. CDR3 size: 15 residues. Here the CDR3 reads CASSSLTDPNSPLHF. The CDR3 bases are TGCGCCAGCAGCAGTTTGACAGACCCAAATTCACCCCTCCACTTT.

V gene TRBV7-9 combines with J gene TRBJ2-7; D may be TRBD1 (5 bases). CDR3 length equals 15 residues. Deletions cut 4 bases from V and 2 bases from J, with 15 bases between. The V gene's germline CDR1 is SEHNR and CDR2 FQNEAQ (reference sequence). Here the CDR3 DNA reads TGTGCCAGCAGCTCAACAGGTCCTCGGGCCTACGAGCAGTACTTC. It translates to CASSSTGPRAYEQYF.

The chain links TRBV7-2 to TRBJ2-7; tentatively, D is TRBD2 (5 bases). Germline V gene lookup returns CDR1 SGHTA and CDR2 FQGNSA. CDR3 length: 14 amino acids. V was clipped by 2 bases and J by 0 bases, with 8 bases between them. DNA of the CDR3: TGTGCCAGCAGCTTATGGGAGAGCTCCTACGAGCAGTACTTC. As protein: CASSLWESSYEQYF.

This clone was recorded a few times. The chain joins TRBV9 to TRBJ2-7; D is ambiguous. This CDR3 has 15 amino acids. In germline, CDR1 is SGDLS, CDR2 YYNGEE. V shed 6 bases and J shed 0 bases, with 16 bases lying between them. The CDR3 sequence is CASTVGSGLSYEQYF. CDR3 nucleotide sequence: TGTGCCAGCACCGTCGGTTCAGGTCTCTCCTACGAGCAGTACTTC.

The CDR3 sequence: CASSQAVGGNTGELFF. CDR3 DNA: TGCGCCAGCAGCCAAGCGGTCGGGGGGAACACCGGGGAGCTGTTTTTT. V gene TRBV4-1 combines with J gene TRBJ2-2, with D tentatively TRBD2 (6 bases). Germline lookup yields CDR1 MGHRA and CDR2 YSYEKL. V lost 1 base and J lost 1, with 10 bases in between. The CDR3 consists of 16 residues.